This TCR beta chain was captured in a study of blood T cell repertoires in COVID-19. Across the study: There were acute and convalescent COVID-19 samples, and they came from the United States, Italy and Spain. T cells, B-cell-depleted T cells, or PBMCs supplied cDNA or gDNA.

In the original analysis: Amplified reference gene primers provided the basis for estimating nucleated cell counts. Profiling relied on immunoSEQ multiplex PCR, and the TCRdb table lists in-frame clones only, not all of them. V and J calls and clone size are as listed in that table; D and trimming were resolved from the DNA. The table has some 120,000 clones, approximately 83% seen once; the top ten hold less than 20%. The CDR3 is made up of 15 amino acids. Trimming took 1 base from V and 6 from J; bases not matched to a gene: 6. Looked up from germline, CDR1 is WNHNN and CDR2 is SYGVQD (reference sequence).

Sequencing was done on a sample of peripheral blood. This chain uses TRBV10-1 with TRBJ1-1; 9 bases are a match to TRBD1. This TCR derives from a woman aged 50 to 65 with acute or convalescent COVID-19. The CDR3 loop reads CASSEWGQGRSEAFF. The CDR3 nucleotides are TGCGCCAGCAGTGAGTGGGGACAGGGTCGTTCTGAAGCTTTCTTT.